These 3 T cell receptor beta chains were all obtained from the same sample, sequenced in a study of Graves' ophthalmopathy and Graves' hyperthyroidism. The sequenced template was RNA, covering the TCR beta CDR3 region. A first-round RT-PCR used HTBI primers, followed by a second-round multiplex PCR. TCRdb ran MiXCR on the multiplex PCR reads and lists one entry per CDR3 protein. The sample has a few hundred thousand distinct CDR3 sequences; roughly 40% are singletons. Sequencing input: peripheral blood or thyroid tissue (not recorded which). The receptors were sampled from an adult man with Graves' hyperthyroidism.

The V call is TRBV5-1, the J call TRBJ2-3; unclear D gene. CDR1 is SGHRS, CDR2 YFSETQ, per germline. V was cut by 2 bases and J by 1 base, with 8 bases left in between. This CDR3 spans 14 amino acids. The CDR3: CASSFRSGTDTQYF. In nucleotides, the CDR3 is TGCGCCAGCAGCTTCCGATCCGGCACAGATACGCAGTATTTT.

Comment on this clonotype: This may be a read error, as it is one base from a much larger clone. The chain couples TRBV20-1 to TRBJ2-7; 11 bases agree with TRBD2. The CDR3 is 15 amino acids. The germline V gene has CDR1 DFQATT and CDR2 SNEGSKA (reference sequence). CDR3: CSASRRLAGHDEQHF. The CDR3 nucleotides read TGCAGTGCTAGCCGCCGACTAGCGGGACATGACGAGCAGCACTTC.

The rearrangement joins TRBV19 to TRBJ1-5; unclear D gene. The CDR3 sequence is 13 residues long. CDR1 is LNHDA and CDR2 is SQIVND in the germline V gene (reference sequence). The ends were cut back, 1 base at V and 6 bases at J, with 7 bases in the middle. CDR3 loop: CASSIVGSQPQHF. CDR3 bases: TGTGCCAGTAGTATAGTAGGCAGTCAGCCCCAGCATTTT.